The clone carrying this TCR beta chain was found a few times. Its antigen is still unknown. The sample comes from a study of early T cells in non-severe SARS-CoV-2 infection. Study summary: Sequencing input comprised bulk RNA from unsorted whole blood; chain pairing was not available.

Overall study findings and caveats: Using VDJdb, the matching emphasized anti-spike CD8 responses while missing private and CD4 specificities.

Germline CDR1 and CDR2: MNHEY and SVGEGT. After removal of 0 bases from V and 3 bases from J, the junction contained 5 bases not matched to a gene. CDR3 length equals 16 residues. Researchers attached unique molecular identifiers to individual cDNA molecules. TCRdb analysed the 5' RACE reads with MiXCR anew, one entry per CDR3 protein. This table has 80,000 to 100,000 distinct CDR3 sequences, approximately 15% appearing once. The sequence derives from an adult who was a healthcare worker with PCR-confirmed SARS-CoV-2 infection or an uninfected control (not recorded which). The gene calls are TRBV6-2 or TRBV6-3 and TRBJ2-7; TRBD2 aligns across 10 bases. The specimen sequenced was whole blood. The CDR3, as DNA: TGTGCCAGCAGTTACTCGAGACTAGCGGGTAACTACGAGCAGTACTTC. It specifies CASSYSRLAGNYEQYF.